This entry is about one TCR beta chain. Its antigen is unknown. No much larger clone is present one base from it, and per-base qualities are unavailable. The cohort comprised 710 or so healthy bone marrow donors. Cohort members were all nominally healthy when sampled, although unrecorded immune exposures were likely present. The donor was CMV seronegative and was included in the group of a few hundred seronegative cohort members. A peripheral blood sample was provided by each donor, and peripheral blood mononuclear cells were used for TCR beta sequencing. The Qiagen DNeasy Blood Extraction Kit was used to extract genomic DNA from the blood cell samples. The receptor library was made with the immunoSEQ multiplex PCR assay. The multiplex PCR relied on a mix of 60 forward primers for TCR Vbeta segments and 13 reverse primers for TCR Jbeta segments. The CDR3 region of rearranged TCR beta genes was amplified from genomic DNA by a multiplex PCR assay. On the Illumina HiSeq System, the amplified TCR beta libraries were sequenced as 87-base-pair reads. The authors' pipeline ran thus. Across the 670 or so repertoires, a later analysis counted tens of millions of unique TCR beta chains, approximately 10 million of which were shared by at least two donors. Raw reads were error-corrected and collapsed into unique sequences by a nearest-neighbor algorithm in which closely related sequences were merged to remove PCR and sequencing errors. CDR3 sequences were aligned to IMGT reference sequences to assign V, D and J gene segments. For a sequence to be retained, a match of at least six nucleotides to both a V gene segment and a J gene segment was required. A rearrangement counted as productive if the CDR3 had no stop codons and remained in frame with V and J, and every other rearrangement counted as non-productive. Following IMGT convention, CDR3 was defined as the stretch from the second conserved V-encoded cysteine up to the conserved J-encoded phenylalanine. The earlier analysis of roughly 590 of the donors excluded any sequence lacking an unambiguous match to a single V gene segment. In an earlier analysis of about 590 of the donors, a V segment was called functional when productive rearrangements were above 56.7%, and segregating when the standard deviation between donors exceeded 5%. To diagnose cytomegalovirus status from the catalog of TCR beta chain sequences, a statistical classification framework was built. V and J gene assignment, in a later analysis, came from comparing TCR nucleotide sequences with IMGT/GENE-DB human TR gene sequences. A later analysis assigned CDR3 sequences and most-parsimonious VDJ recombination scenarios with the TCRdist pipeline. In a later analysis, each TCR beta chain was defined by its CDR3 amino acid sequence together with its V-gene family, and reads lacking a unique V-gene family were excluded. A later analysis removed 550 to 650 highly shared, low-generation-probability nucleotide sequences to deal with suspected cross-contamination and a sequencing artifact. In a later analysis, a clonal expansion index for each public chain was calculated from normalized within-repertoire ranks of inferred template counts. In a later analysis, generation probabilities were computed using a VDJ recombination model fitted to out-of-frame rearrangements, and the results were checked against IGoR. In a later analysis, hypergeometric tests were used to score TCR-TCR, TCR-HLA and TCR-CMV co-occurrence, with a repertoire-size bias correction applied to TCR pairs. In a later analysis, false discovery rates were estimated by permuting HLA or CMV assignments 20 times. In a later analysis, co-occurring TCRs were grouped with DBSCAN, and TCRdist sequence similarity was added when clustering was performed within HLA-allele-positive subsets. For co-occurrence clustering, repertoires with fewer than 30,000 or more than 120,000 public chains were excluded, along with five repertoires with anomalous nucleotide sharing. TCRdb re-hosts the immuneACCESS table, in-frame sequences only. Its copies lack some clones; in the studies checked, an unresolved V gene accounts for under half of them, and the cause for the rest is not known. D and trimming come from the DNA, and the V and J calls and clone size come from that table. The sample table lists approximately 120,000 clones, approximately 73% of them with a count of one. The ten most abundant clones make up under 8.5% of the sample.

CDR1 and CDR2 (MNHEY, SVGAGI) derive from the germline V gene. The V end loses 6 bases and the J end loses 0 bases, and a stretch of 12 bases separates them. Measured from the cysteine to the phenylalanine, the CDR3 is 15 residues long. The retained sequence is limited to the CDR3, 45 bases, with the frame set at the first base. This record belongs to a study of cytomegalovirus exposure and HLA in healthy donors (dated by TCRdb to about 2017). With regard to the full study: An earlier analysis of roughly 500 of the donors reported about 300 Gb of sequence data and 117 million unique TCR beta sequences obtained from around 190 million T cells. Donor age, sex, ethnicity and CMV serostatus were collected together with the repertoire data. An early release that covered roughly 600 HLA-typed donors contained about 290 gigabases of sequencing data and about 93 million unique TCR sequences. A handful of DR-DQ haplotypes were handled as single units for association and clustering because linkage in the cohort was strong. Across some 400 genotyped donors of the cohort, an average of roughly 250,000 unique TCR beta nucleotide sequences per donor were sequenced, and roughly a sixth of those sequences were non-productive. In a later genetic analysis, genome-wide SNP genotypes for 398 of the 666 donors were used, and that subset was treated as a discovery cohort. High-throughput TCR immunosequencing, statistical association of individual TCRs with disease status, and machine learning were combined to predict cytomegalovirus infection status. Besides the first cohort of roughly 700 subjects, a separate validation cohort made up of over 100 different subjects was used. Typing coverage varied by locus: roughly 620-640 donors for A, B, C, DRB1 and DQB1; roughly 560 for DQA1; nearly 610 for DPA1; about 450 for DPB1. The study aimed to test whether signatures of past pathogen exposure could be identified by cataloging public T cell receptors. An earlier analysis of nearly 600 of the donors applied high-throughput TCR beta sequencing to assess whether each TCR beta V gene segment acted as functional or pseudogenic. In a later analysis, previously published TCR beta repertoires from 666 donors were re-analyzed and high-resolution HLA genotyping was added so that TCR occurrence patterns could be studied. HLA typing covered class I and class II loci at four-digit resolution. Using immunosequencing, the study profiled T cell repertoires from 550 to 750 subjects and related those repertoires to cytomegalovirus serostatus. Among the roughly 390 genotyped donors, approximately 82% belonged to the genetic ancestry cluster associated with self-reported Caucasian donors. Every repertoire in the discovery cohort had been generated on one and the same sequencing platform. The later analysis used no new phenotypic data to find candidate immune exposures, relying instead on TCR beta sequences and their occurrence across donors.

Broader findings and caveats from the paper: Because the 87-base-pair reads could not distinguish some IMGT-functional V segments, including TRBV6-2 and TRBV6-3, those segments were excluded. Because HLA typing was unavailable for some donors at each locus, only the typed subset was used in association tests. A further reported finding was that TCR beta sequences accurately predicted the HLA-A and HLA-B alleles for most subjects in the first cohort. In a later analysis, HLA-associated TCR beta chains were found to be more clonally expanded and to have lower generation probabilities than equally common non-associated chains. CMV serostatus was the only immune exposure information available for the cohort. In a later analysis, the rate of TCR association differed among HLA loci, with DRB1 alleles having the most associated TCRs and HLA-C alleles having the fewest. At a false discovery rate of 0.05, a later analysis linked approximately 18,000 TCR beta sequences to specific HLA alleles. The authors suggested that the approach could potentially be generalized to other disease states and immunological phenotypes. An association between a missense DCLRE1C variant and V-gene and J-gene trimming of TCR beta chains was found in a later genetic analysis and replicated in an independent cohort. Compared with the approximately 720-donor mean, donors in an Asian-associated ancestry cluster had fewer N-insertions in productive TCRs, according to a later genetic analysis. In an earlier analysis of some 640 of the donors, most TCR beta V segments were observed in productive rearrangements about 90% or about 30% of the time, broadly matching IMGT annotations. Only TCR beta chains were sequenced in this cohort, and the absence of alpha or paired-chain data limited detectable features. The classifier was reported to diagnose cytomegalovirus status with high specificity and sensitivity in both the original cohort and the validation cohort. Linkage disequilibrium might explain the correlated functional status among segregating V segments, but an unknown experimental factor could not be excluded. Assigning TCR associations to individual alleles was difficult when HLA alleles, especially DR and DQ, strongly co-occurred. Some 16 rarely observed V segments, including chromosome 9 orphons, were excluded from the earlier analysis of just under 600 of the donors because counts were too low. A few of the identified cytomegalovirus-associated TCR beta chains were confirmed in vitro to be specific for cytomegalovirus antigens. A later analysis found that most CMV-associated TCR beta chains appeared HLA-restricted, with HLA associations seemingly driven largely by CMV exposure. Sequencing depth was assumed to be roughly uniform across donors in the presence/absence analyses, though that assumption may not hold. The study gave a list of under 200 TCR beta chains associated with cytomegalovirus. Across donors, most TCR sequences were observed very rarely, whereas some public TCRs were present in many individuals. In a later analysis, several top co-occurrence clusters were reported to appear linked to parvovirus B19, influenza, CMV and Epstein-Barr virus. A cluster of highly shared sequence variants was judged likely to be a technical artifact of the sequencing pipeline.

The origin of this receptor is a man in his forties in good health and CMV-seronegative. The sequence joins TRBV6-5 to TRBJ1-3; the D segment could be TRBD1, given 5 matching bases. The sequenced material came from PBMCs. The CDR3 protein: CASSPRRVSGNTIYF. The DNA sequence is as follows: TGTGCCAGCAGCCCCCGCAGGGTCTCTGGAAACACCATATATTTT.